These T cell receptor beta chains were read from a single sample in a study of CD8 T cells in Susac syndrome. Each CDR3 protein gets one entry after TCRdb re-called the immunoSEQ multiplex PCR reads with MiXCR. This table has over 350,000 distinct CDR3 sequences, approximately 89% appearing once. Material: CD8+ T cells from PBMCs. The receptors were sampled from a human donor with multiple sclerosis. The CDR3 runs from the conserved cysteine through the conserved F or W. D genes are given only for firm matches. Expanded clones get a size class; other rows say once, few or many, or leave the size out.

V gene: TRBV30; D gene: -; J gene: TRBJ1-2; clone size: -; CDR3 protein: CAWSVLGGDGYGYTF; CDR3 DNA: TGTGCCTGGAGTGTATTAGGAGGGGACGGCTATGGCTACACCTTC
V gene: TRBV27; D gene: TRBD1; J gene: TRBJ1-1; clone size: -; CDR3 protein: CASSSIPQGIIGDTEAFF; CDR3 DNA: TGTGCCAGCAGTTCAATTCCACAGGGGATAATAGGAGACACTGAAGCTTTCTTT
V gene: TRBV4-1; D gene: TRBD1; J gene: TRBJ1-2; clone size: -; CDR3 protein: CASSQDPTGNYGYTF; CDR3 DNA: TGCGCCAGCAGCCAAGACCCGACAGGGAACTATGGCTACACCTTC
V gene: TRBV2; D gene: -; J gene: TRBJ1-1; clone size: -; CDR3 protein: CASSDDLNTEAFF; CDR3 DNA: TGTGCCAGCAGTGATGACCTGAACACTGAAGCTTTCTTT
V gene: TRBV4-1; D gene: -; J gene: TRBJ1-5; clone size: -; CDR3 protein: CASSPLWDSNQPQHF; CDR3 DNA: TGCGCCAGCAGCCCACTATGGGATAGCAATCAGCCCCAGCATTTT
V gene: TRBV6-5; D gene: -; J gene: TRBJ2-7; clone size: -; CDR3 protein: CASSYDSSSYEQYF; CDR3 DNA: TGTGCCAGCAGTTACGACAGCAGCTCCTACGAGCAGTACTTC
V gene: TRBV6-1; D gene: TRBD1; J gene: TRBJ1-1; clone size: few; CDR3 protein: CASLIRQGVNTEAFF; CDR3 DNA: TGTGCCAGCCTAATTCGACAGGGCGTGAACACTGAAGCTTTCTTT
V gene: TRBV3-1; D gene: TRBD1; J gene: TRBJ1-2; clone size: -; CDR3 protein: CASSQGQGDWYGYTF; CDR3 DNA: TGTGCCAGCAGCCAAGGGCAGGGGGATTGGTATGGCTACACCTTC
V gene: TRBV4-1; D gene: -; J gene: TRBJ2-1; clone size: -; CDR3 protein: CASSQVSSPYNEQFF; CDR3 DNA: TGCGCCAGCAGCCAAGTTTCTAGTCCGTACAATGAGCAGTTCTTC
V gene: TRBV29-1; D gene: -; J gene: TRBJ2-7; clone size: -; CDR3 protein: CSVAGGTYEQYF; CDR3 DNA: TGCAGCGTTGCTGGCGGGACCTACGAGCAGTACTTC
V gene: TRBV5-6; D gene: TRBD1; J gene: TRBJ2-7; clone size: -; CDR3 protein: CASSFDRAGSYEQYF; CDR3 DNA: TGTGCCAGCAGCTTTGACAGGGCGGGCTCCTACGAGCAGTACTTC
V gene: TRBV4-1; D gene: -; J gene: TRBJ2-1; clone size: -; CDR3 protein: CASSQEGGPYEQFF; CDR3 DNA: TGCGCCAGCAGCCAAGAGGGGGGGCCCTATGAGCAGTTCTTC
V gene: TRBV2; D gene: TRBD2; J gene: TRBJ2-5; clone size: -; CDR3 protein: CASSGEAGGIKTQYF; CDR3 DNA: TGTGCCAGCAGTGGGGAAGCGGGAGGAATCAAGACCCAGTACTTC
V gene: TRBV27; D gene: -; J gene: TRBJ2-7; clone size: -; CDR3 protein: CASSLAHPVGTYEQYF; CDR3 DNA: TGTGCCAGCAGTTTAGCTCACCCCGTGGGTACCTACGAGCAGTACTTC
V gene: TRBV7-9; D gene: TRBD2; J gene: TRBJ2-7; clone size: -; CDR3 protein: CARSLEAGSAYEQYF; CDR3 DNA: TGTGCCAGAAGCTTGGAAGCGGGAAGCGCCTACGAGCAGTACTTC
V gene: TRBV29-1; D gene: -; J gene: TRBJ2-1; clone size: -; CDR3 protein: CSVESSYNEQFF; CDR3 DNA: TGCAGCGTTGAATCCAGCTACAATGAGCAGTTCTTC
V gene: TRBV27; D gene: -; J gene: TRBJ2-1; clone size: -; CDR3 protein: CASSFASGRVNEQFF; CDR3 DNA: TGTGCCAGCAGTTTTGCGTCTGGCAGGGTCAATGAGCAGTTCTTC
V gene: TRBV5-4; D gene: TRBD2; J gene: TRBJ2-1; clone size: -; CDR3 protein: CATPVVAGGYEQFF; CDR3 DNA: TGTGCCACCCCGGTGGTAGCGGGAGGGTATGAGCAGTTCTTC
V gene: TRBV6-1; D gene: -; J gene: TRBJ1-1; clone size: -; CDR3 protein: CASSERVNTEAFF; CDR3 DNA: TGTGCCAGCAGTGAGCGGGTGAACACTGAAGCTTTCTTT
V gene: TRBV20-1; D gene: TRBD1; J gene: TRBJ2-7; clone size: -; CDR3 protein: CSARDTDGTAFYEQYF; CDR3 DNA: TGCAGTGCTAGAGATACTGACGGGACAGCTTTCTACGAGCAGTACTTC
V gene: TRBV7-9; D gene: -; J gene: TRBJ1-1; clone size: once; CDR3 protein: CASSHGSVRGNTEAFF; CDR3 DNA: TGTGCCAGCAGCCACGGTTCGGTCAGGGGGAACACTGAAGCTTTCTTT
V gene: TRBV28; D gene: -; J gene: TRBJ2-7; clone size: -; CDR3 protein: CASSFFQVATYEQYF; CDR3 DNA: TGTGCCAGCAGTTTCTTCCAGGTCGCCACCTACGAGCAGTACTTC
V gene: TRBV19; D gene: -; J gene: TRBJ2-1; clone size: once; CDR3 protein: CASSMGFSSYNEQFF; CDR3 DNA: TGTGCCAGTAGTATGGGGTTTAGCTCCTACAATGAGCAGTTCTTC
V gene: TRBV20-1; D gene: -; J gene: TRBJ1-2; clone size: -; CDR3 protein: CSPILPGVLNYGYTF; CDR3 DNA: TGCAGTCCAATCCTCCCCGGGGTTCTGAACTATGGCTACACCTTC
V gene: TRBV18; D gene: -; J gene: TRBJ1-1; clone size: -; CDR3 protein: CASSFTEAFF; CDR3 DNA: TGTGCCAGCTCCTTCACTGAAGCTTTCTTT
V gene: TRBV4-1; D gene: -; J gene: TRBJ2-1; clone size: once; CDR3 protein: CASSQGAGAYEQFF; CDR3 DNA: TGCGCCAGCAGCCAAGGGGCGGGGGCCTACGAGCAGTTCTTC
V gene: TRBV6-1; D gene: -; J gene: TRBJ1-1; clone size: -; CDR3 protein: CASGPGAANTEAFF; CDR3 DNA: TGTGCCAGCGGCCCGGGAGCGGCAAACACTGAAGCTTTCTTT
V gene: TRBV19; D gene: -; J gene: TRBJ2-1; clone size: -; CDR3 protein: CASSITGTSSYNEQFF; CDR3 DNA: TGTGCCAGTAGTATTACAGGGACGAGCTCCTACAATGAGCAGTTCTTC
V gene: TRBV7-2; D gene: -; J gene: TRBJ1-4; clone size: few; CDR3 protein: CASSPSSLGADEKLFF; CDR3 DNA: TGTGCCAGCAGCCCCTCTTCGTTGGGGGCAGATGAAAAACTGTTTTTT
V gene: TRBV13; D gene: -; J gene: TRBJ2-7; clone size: -; CDR3 protein: CASSEGRGPNEQYF; CDR3 DNA: TGTGCCAGCAGCGAAGGACGGGGTCCTAACGAGCAGTACTTC
V gene: TRBV27; D gene: -; J gene: TRBJ2-1; clone size: -; CDR3 protein: CASSGDGLAVSNEQFF; CDR3 DNA: TGTGCCAGCAGTGGGGATGGACTGGCTGTGTCCAATGAGCAGTTCTTC
V gene: TRBV2; D gene: -; J gene: TRBJ2-7; clone size: -; CDR3 protein: CASSDLGQGSYEQYF; CDR3 DNA: TGTGCCAGCAGTGATCTTGGGCAGGGCAGCTACGAGCAGTACTTC
V gene: TRBV14; D gene: TRBD2; J gene: TRBJ2-1; clone size: -; CDR3 protein: CASSQAASGRGKFF; CDR3 DNA: TGTGCCAGCAGCCAAGCAGCTAGCGGGAGGGGGAAGTTCTTC
V gene: TRBV6-2/TRBV6-3; D gene: -; J gene: TRBJ2-3; clone size: -; CDR3 protein: CASSYSDGLPPDTQYF; CDR3 DNA: TGTGCCAGCAGTTACTCTGACGGCCTCCCCCCAGATACGCAGTATTTT
V gene: TRBV4-1; D gene: TRBD1; J gene: TRBJ2-7; clone size: -; CDR3 protein: CASSQDLGQGDEQYF; CDR3 DNA: TGCGCCAGCAGCCAAGATCTGGGACAGGGCGACGAGCAGTACTTC
V gene: TRBV6-1; D gene: TRBD2; J gene: TRBJ2-1; clone size: -; CDR3 protein: CASSDEAGAGYNEQFF; CDR3 DNA: TGTGCCAGCAGTGATGAAGCGGGAGCTGGTTACAATGAGCAGTTCTTC
V gene: TRBV6-6; D gene: -; J gene: TRBJ1-5; clone size: -; CDR3 protein: CASSYSDEPQHF; CDR3 DNA: TGTGCCAGCAGTTACTCGGACGAGCCCCAGCATTTT
V gene: TRBV7-9; D gene: TRBD2; J gene: TRBJ2-3; clone size: -; CDR3 protein: CASSLGLAGGTQYF; CDR3 DNA: TGTGCCAGCAGCTTAGGGCTAGCGGGCGGTACGCAGTATTTT
V gene: TRBV6-1; D gene: -; J gene: TRBJ2-6; clone size: -; CDR3 protein: CASSPIGDSGANVLTF; CDR3 DNA: TGTGCCAGCAGTCCTATCGGAGACTCTGGGGCCAACGTCCTGACTTTC
V gene: TRBV6-5; D gene: TRBD2; J gene: TRBJ2-7; clone size: -; CDR3 protein: CASSYSWPASGSSNEQYF; CDR3 DNA: TGTGCCAGCAGTTACTCGTGGCCGGCTAGCGGGAGTTCCAACGAGCAGTACTTC
V gene: TRBV27; D gene: -; J gene: TRBJ2-7; clone size: -; CDR3 protein: CASSLGPGSYEQYF; CDR3 DNA: TGTGCCAGCAGTTTAGGTCCAGGCTCCTACGAGCAGTACTTC
V gene: TRBV7-3; D gene: TRBD1; J gene: TRBJ1-1; clone size: -; CDR3 protein: CASSRDSNTEAFF; CDR3 DNA: TGTGCCAGCAGCCGGGACAGTAACACTGAAGCTTTCTTT
V gene: TRBV7-3; D gene: TRBD2; J gene: TRBJ2-5; clone size: few; CDR3 protein: CASSQGLAGFETQYF; CDR3 DNA: TGTGCCAGCAGCCAGGGACTAGCGGGATTTGAGACCCAGTACTTC
V gene: TRBV27; D gene: -; J gene: TRBJ2-7; clone size: -; CDR3 protein: CASIPSDQNRAYEQYF; CDR3 DNA: TGTGCCAGCATTCCGTCGGACCAAAACAGGGCCTACGAGCAGTACTTC
V gene: TRBV18; D gene: -; J gene: TRBJ2-1; clone size: -; CDR3 protein: CASSPIDRVDNEQFF; CDR3 DNA: TGTGCCAGCTCACCTATCGACAGAGTCGACAATGAGCAGTTCTTC